Presented here are 2 T cell receptor beta chains from one specimen sequenced in a study of cytomegalovirus exposure and HLA in healthy donors. PCR was performed using 60 Vbeta and 13 Jbeta primers. Sequencing was performed with immunoSEQ multiplex PCR; in TCRdb, only in-frame clones are kept and a portion is missing. The sample shows roughly 130,000 clones, about 79% of them seen only once. What was sequenced was PBMCs. These receptors all stem from a young man in good health and CMV-seronegative.

V gene TRBV6-6 combines with J gene TRBJ2-1, with TRBD2 matching 8 bases. The CDR3 consists of 14 residues. V shed 9 bases and J 2 bases; nucleotides not matched to a gene: 6. The germline V gene has CDR1 MNHNY and CDR2 SVGAGI (reference sequence). The CDR3 loop reads CASRAGETYNEQFF. Written as DNA, the CDR3 is TGTGCCAGTCGAGCGGGAGAGACCTACAATGAGCAGTTCTTC.

The gene calls are TRBV4-3 and TRBJ2-3; 12 positions match TRBD2. V trimming: 0 bases; J trimming: 4 bases; junction bases outside the gene matches: 14. This CDR3 has 20 amino acids. Germline CDR1 reads LGHNA; CDR2 reads YSLEER. The CDR3 is CASSQEVTWQGTSGSDTQYF. The DNA for the CDR3 is TGCGCCAGCAGCCAAGAAGTTACCTGGCAAGGGACTAGCGGGTCAGATACGCAGTATTTT.